This TCR beta chain stems from a study of CXCR3-negative and CXCR3-positive naive CD8 T cells. The CDR3 sequence is 19 residues long. Germline values: CDR1 SNHLY, CDR2 FYNNEI. The libraries of TRB cDNA were constructed through 5' RACE using UMI labels. One entry per CDR3 protein, without DNA, is what TCRdb gives after re-calling the 5' RACE reads. The sample has roughly 30,000 distinct CDR3 sequences. The sequence derives from a human donor in good health. Some clones in this sample may be carry-over from other donors' samples. This chain uses TRBV2 with TRBJ2-5; the D call of TRBD1 rests on TCRdb alone, since no DNA is present to check it. Sequenced: memory CD8+ T cells from blood. This CDR3 is CASSDWMDRGLFPRKTQYF. The full variable domain, rest sourced from reference TRBV2 and TRBJ2-5, is EPEVTQTPSHQVTQMGQEVILRCVPISNHLYFYWYRQILGQKVEFLVSFYNNEISEKSEIFDDQFSVERPDGSNFTLKIRSTKLEDSAMYFCASSDWMDRGLFPRKTQYFGPGTRLLVL.